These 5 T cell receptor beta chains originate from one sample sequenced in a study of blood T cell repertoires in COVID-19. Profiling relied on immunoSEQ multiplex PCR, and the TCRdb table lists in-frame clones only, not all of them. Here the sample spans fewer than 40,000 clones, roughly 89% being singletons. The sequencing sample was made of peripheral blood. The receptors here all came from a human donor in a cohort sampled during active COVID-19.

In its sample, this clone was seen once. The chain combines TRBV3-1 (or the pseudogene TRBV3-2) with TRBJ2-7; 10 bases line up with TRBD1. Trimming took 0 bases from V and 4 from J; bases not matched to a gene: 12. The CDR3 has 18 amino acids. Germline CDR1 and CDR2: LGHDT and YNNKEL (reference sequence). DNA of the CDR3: TGTGCCAGCAGCCAAGAATGGGGACAGGGGCGTAAAGGATACGAGCAGTACTTC. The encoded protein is CASSQEWGQGRKGYEQYF.

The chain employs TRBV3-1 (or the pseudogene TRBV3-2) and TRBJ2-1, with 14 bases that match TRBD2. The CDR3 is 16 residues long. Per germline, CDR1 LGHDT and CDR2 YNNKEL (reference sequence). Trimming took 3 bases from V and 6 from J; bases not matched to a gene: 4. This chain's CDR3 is CASSHRLAGGSNEQFF. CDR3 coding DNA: TGTGCCAGCAGCCACCGACTAGCGGGAGGGTCCAATGAGCAGTTCTTC.

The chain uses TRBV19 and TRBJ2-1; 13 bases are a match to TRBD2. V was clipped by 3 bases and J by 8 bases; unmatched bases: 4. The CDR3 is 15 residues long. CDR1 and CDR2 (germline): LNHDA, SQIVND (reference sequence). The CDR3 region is CASSIWTSGSDEQFF. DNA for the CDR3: TGTGCCAGTAGTATCTGGACTAGCGGGAGTGATGAGCAGTTCTTC.

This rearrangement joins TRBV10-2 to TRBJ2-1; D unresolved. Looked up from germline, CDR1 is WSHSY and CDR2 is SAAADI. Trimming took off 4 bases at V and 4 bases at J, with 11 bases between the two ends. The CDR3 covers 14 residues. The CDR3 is CASSVASPYNEQFF. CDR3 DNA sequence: TGCGCCAGCAGTGTAGCTTCCCCTTACAATGAGCAGTTCTTC.

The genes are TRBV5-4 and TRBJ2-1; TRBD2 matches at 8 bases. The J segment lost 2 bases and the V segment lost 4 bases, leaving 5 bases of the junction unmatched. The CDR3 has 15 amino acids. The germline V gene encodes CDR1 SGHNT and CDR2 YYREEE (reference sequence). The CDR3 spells CASSSTSGPYNEQFF. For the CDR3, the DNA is TGTGCCAGCAGCAGCACTAGCGGCCCCTACAATGAGCAGTTCTTC.